The entry that follows covers one T cell receptor beta chain sequence. Its antigen is undetermined. These data come from a study of T cell responses to AZD1222 COVID-19 vaccine. General study findings and limits: Receipt of two AZD1222 doses was followed by a rise in Spike-specific TCR breadth and depth. Nearly half of spike-specific TCRs reportedly target unmutated variant regions.

This CDR3 spans 15 amino acids. CDR1 and CDR2 from the germline V gene are SGHDN and FVKESK. Trimming pared 4 bases from V and 3 bases from J, leaving 16 bases between. TCRdb's table, derived via immunoSEQ multiplex PCR, lists solely in-frame clones and lacks some. The data hold some 89,000 clones, with around 90% observed a single time. Sequences were derived from peripheral blood, sampled on day 0 of AZD1222 vaccination. The sequence was collected from an adult in good health. The chain uses TRBV14 and TRBJ2-7, with D possibly being TRBD1 (6 bases). CDR3 nucleotide sequence: TGTGCCAGCAGCCGAAAACAGGGAACTTTCTACGAGCAGTACTTC. This encodes CASSRKQGTFYEQYF. The full variable domain, with the rest looked up from reference TRBV14 and TRBJ2-7, is EAGVTQFPSHSVIEKGQTVTLRCDPISGHDNLYWYRRVMGKEIKFLLHFVKESKQDESGMPNNRFLAERTGGTYSTLKVQPAELEDSGVYFCASSRKQGTFYEQYFGPGTRLTVT.